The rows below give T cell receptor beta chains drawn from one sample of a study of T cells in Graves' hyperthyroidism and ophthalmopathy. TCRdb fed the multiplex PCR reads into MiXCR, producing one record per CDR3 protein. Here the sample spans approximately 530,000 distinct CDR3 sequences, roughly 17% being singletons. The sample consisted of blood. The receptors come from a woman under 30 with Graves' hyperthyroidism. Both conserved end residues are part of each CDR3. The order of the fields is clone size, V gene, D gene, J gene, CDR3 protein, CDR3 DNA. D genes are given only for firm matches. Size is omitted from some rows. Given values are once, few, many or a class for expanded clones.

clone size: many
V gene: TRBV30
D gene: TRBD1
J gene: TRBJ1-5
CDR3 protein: CAWSESGTASGPQHF
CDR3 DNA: TGTGCCTGGAGTGAATCAGGGACAGCTTCGGGGCCCCAGCATTTT

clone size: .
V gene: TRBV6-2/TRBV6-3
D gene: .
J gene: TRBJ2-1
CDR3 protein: CASSYPLARSYNEQFF
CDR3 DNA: TGTGCCAGCAGTTACCCTCTAGCAAGGTCCTACAATGAGCAGTTCTTC

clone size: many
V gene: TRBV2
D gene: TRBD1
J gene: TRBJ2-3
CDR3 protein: CASRNRGTDTQYF
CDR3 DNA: TGTGCCAGCAGAAACAGGGGTACAGATACGCAGTATTTT

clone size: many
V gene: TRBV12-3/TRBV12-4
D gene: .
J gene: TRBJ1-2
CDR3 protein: CASSSDSPVNYGYTF
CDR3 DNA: TGTGCCAGCAGTTCGGACAGTCCTGTGAACTATGGCTACACCTTC

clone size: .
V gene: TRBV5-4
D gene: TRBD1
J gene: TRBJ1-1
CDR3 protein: CASSLGQDATEAFF
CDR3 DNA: TGTGCCAGCAGTCTCGGACAGGATGCCACTGAAGCTTTCTTT

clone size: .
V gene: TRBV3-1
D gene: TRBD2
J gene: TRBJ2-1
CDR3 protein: CASSQDRLLAGGSSYNEQFF
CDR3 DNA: TGTGCCAGCAGCCAAGATCGGTTACTAGCGGGAGGGAGCTCCTACAATGAGCAGTTCTTC

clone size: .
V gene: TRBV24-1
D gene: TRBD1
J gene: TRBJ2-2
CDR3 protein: CATSDLGGQGAGELFF
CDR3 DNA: TGTGCCACCAGTGACCTGGGGGGACAGGGGGCCGGGGAGCTGTTTTTT

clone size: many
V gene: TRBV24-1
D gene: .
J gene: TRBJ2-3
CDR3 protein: CATSEGRPAGDTQYF
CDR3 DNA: TGTGCCACCAGTGAGGGCAGACCGGCGGGAGATACGCAGTATTTT

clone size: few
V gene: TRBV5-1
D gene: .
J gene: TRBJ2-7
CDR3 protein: CASSLTEGPYEQYF
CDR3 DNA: TGCGCCAGCAGCTTGACCGAGGGTCCCTACGAGCAGTACTTC

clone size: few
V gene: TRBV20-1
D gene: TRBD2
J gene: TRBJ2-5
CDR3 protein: CSARGTSGGTQYF
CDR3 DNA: TGCAGTGCTAGAGGGACTAGCGGCGGGACCCAGTACTTC

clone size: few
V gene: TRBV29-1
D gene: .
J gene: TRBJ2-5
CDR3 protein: CSVRQAEETQYF
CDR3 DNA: TGCAGCGTCCGCCAGGCGGAAGAGACCCAGTACTTC

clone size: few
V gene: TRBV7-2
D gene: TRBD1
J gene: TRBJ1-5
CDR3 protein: CASSFDRDQPQHF
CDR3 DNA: TGTGCCAGCAGCTTCGACAGGGACCAGCCCCAGCATTTT

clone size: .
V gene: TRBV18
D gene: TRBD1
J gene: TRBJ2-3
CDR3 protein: CASSPGFEGAITDTQYF
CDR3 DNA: TGTGCCAGCTCACCAGGCTTTGAGGGGGCGATCACAGATACGCAGTATTTT

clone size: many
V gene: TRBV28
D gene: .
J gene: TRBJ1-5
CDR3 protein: CASSLLGASNQPQHF
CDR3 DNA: TGTGCCAGCAGTTTACTAGGGGCGAGCAATCAGCCCCAGCATTTT

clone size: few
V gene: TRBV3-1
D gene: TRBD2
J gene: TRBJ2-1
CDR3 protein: CASSQPVWGGRTYNEQFF
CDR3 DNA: TGTGCCAGCAGCCAACCCGTTTGGGGCGGGAGAACCTACAATGAGCAGTTCTTC

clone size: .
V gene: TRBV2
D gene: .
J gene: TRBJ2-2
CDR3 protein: CASYQGGTGELFF
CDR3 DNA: TGTGCCAGCTACCAGGGGGGCACCGGGGAGCTGTTTTTT

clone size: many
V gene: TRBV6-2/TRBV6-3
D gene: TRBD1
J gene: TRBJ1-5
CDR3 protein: CASSTDRGGSNQPQHF
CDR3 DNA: TGTGCCAGCAGCACGGACAGGGGGGGTAGCAATCAGCCCCAGCATTTT

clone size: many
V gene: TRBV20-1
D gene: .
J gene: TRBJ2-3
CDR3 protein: CSASYGGDTQYF
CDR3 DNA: TGCAGTGCTTCGTATGGCGGCGATACGCAGTATTTT

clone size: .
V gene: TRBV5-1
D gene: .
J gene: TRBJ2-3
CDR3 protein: CASSVPKESTDTQYF
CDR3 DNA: TGCGCCAGCAGCGTACCCAAAGAGAGCACAGATACGCAGTATTTT

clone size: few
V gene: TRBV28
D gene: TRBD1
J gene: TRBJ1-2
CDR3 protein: CASSLLVGGYYGYTF
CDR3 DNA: TGTGCCAGCAGTTTACTGGTAGGGGGCTACTATGGCTACACCTTC

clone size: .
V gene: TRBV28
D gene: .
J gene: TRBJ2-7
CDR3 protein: CASSPVAASYEQYF
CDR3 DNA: TGTGCCAGCAGTCCCGTAGCGGCTTCCTACGAGCAGTACTTC

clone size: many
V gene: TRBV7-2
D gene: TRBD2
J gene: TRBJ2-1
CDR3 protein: CASSGGGRYEQFF
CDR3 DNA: TGTGCCAGCAGCGGGGGGGGGAGGTATGAGCAGTTCTTC

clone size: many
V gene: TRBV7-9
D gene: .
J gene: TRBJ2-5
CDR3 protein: CASSYPGEDGQETQYF
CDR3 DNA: TGTGCCAGCAGTTATCCAGGGGAGGATGGTCAAGAGACCCAGTACTTC

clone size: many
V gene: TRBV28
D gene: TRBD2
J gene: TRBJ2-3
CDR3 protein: CASRLWGLAGDTDTQYF
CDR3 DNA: TGTGCCAGCAGGTTATGGGGACTAGCGGGGGACACAGATACGCAGTATTTT

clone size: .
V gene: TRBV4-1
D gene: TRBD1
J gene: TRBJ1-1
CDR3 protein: CASSLRDSVNTEAFF
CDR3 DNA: TGCGCCAGCAGCCTCCGGGACAGCGTGAACACTGAAGCTTTCTTT

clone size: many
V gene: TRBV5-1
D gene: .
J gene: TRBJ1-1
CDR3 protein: CASSLARFTGTITEAFF
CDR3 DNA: TGCGCCAGCAGCTTGGCCCGATTTACAGGGACGATCACTGAAGCTTTCTTT

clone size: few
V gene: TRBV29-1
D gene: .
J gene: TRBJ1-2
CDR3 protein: CSVEADSYGYTF
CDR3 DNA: TGCAGCGTTGAGGCGGACAGCTATGGCTACACCTTC

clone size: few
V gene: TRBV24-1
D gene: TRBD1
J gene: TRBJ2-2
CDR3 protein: CATSDKPGQGLTGELFF
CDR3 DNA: TGTGCCACCAGTGATAAGCCGGGACAGGGGTTGACCGGGGAGCTGTTTTTT

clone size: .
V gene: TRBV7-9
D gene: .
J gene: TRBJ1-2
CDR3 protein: CASSLGADGYAF
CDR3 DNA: TGTGCCAGCAGCTTGGGGGCTGATGGCTACGCCTTC

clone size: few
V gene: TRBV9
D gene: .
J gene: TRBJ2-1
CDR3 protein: CASSDSGDSNEQFF
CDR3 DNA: TGTGCCAGCAGCGATTCGGGAGATAGCAATGAGCAGTTCTTC

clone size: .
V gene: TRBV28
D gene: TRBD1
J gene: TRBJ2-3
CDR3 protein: CASTRLTIRDRETDTQYF
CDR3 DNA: TGTGCCAGCACACGTTTGACGATCCGGGACAGGGAGACAGATACGCAGTATTTT

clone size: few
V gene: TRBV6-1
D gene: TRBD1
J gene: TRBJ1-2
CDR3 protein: CASSEDRSDHYGYTF
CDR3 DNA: TGTGCCAGCAGTGAGGACAGGTCGGACCACTATGGCTACACCTTC

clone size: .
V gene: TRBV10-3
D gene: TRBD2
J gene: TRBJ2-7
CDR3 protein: CAISESRWTSGAASRDEQYF
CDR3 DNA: TGTGCCATCAGTGAGTCGAGGTGGACTAGCGGGGCAGCATCGAGGGACGAGCAGTACTTC

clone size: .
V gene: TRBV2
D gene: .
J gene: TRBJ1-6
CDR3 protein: CASRVSGENSPLHF
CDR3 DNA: TGTGCCAGCAGAGTGTCAGGAGAGAATTCACCCCTCCACTTT

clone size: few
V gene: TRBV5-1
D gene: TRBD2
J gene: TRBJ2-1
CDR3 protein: CASSLGTSSDEQFF
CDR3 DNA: TGCGCCAGCAGCTTGGGGACTAGCAGCGATGAGCAGTTCTTC

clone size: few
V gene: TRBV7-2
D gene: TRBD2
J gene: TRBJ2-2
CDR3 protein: CASGGTSGGGGELFF
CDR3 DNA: TGTGCCAGCGGAGGGACTAGCGGAGGGGGGGGGGAGCTGTTTTTT

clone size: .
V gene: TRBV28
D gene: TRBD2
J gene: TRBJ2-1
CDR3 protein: CASSDTTGTSGVTYNEQFF
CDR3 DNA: TGTGCCAGCAGTGACACTACCGGGACTAGCGGTGTTACCTACAATGAGCAGTTCTTC

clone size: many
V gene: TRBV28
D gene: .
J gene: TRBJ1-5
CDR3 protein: CASSLFGVGDNQPQHF
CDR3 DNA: TGTGCCAGCAGCCTTTTTGGGGTAGGCGATAATCAGCCCCAGCATTTT

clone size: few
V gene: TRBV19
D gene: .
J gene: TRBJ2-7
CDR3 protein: CASSARQVYEQYF
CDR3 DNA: TGTGCCAGTAGTGCGAGACAGGTCTACGAGCAGTACTTC

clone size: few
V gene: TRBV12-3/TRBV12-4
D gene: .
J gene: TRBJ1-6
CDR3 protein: CASSLWRSSYNSPLHF
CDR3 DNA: TGTGCCAGCAGTTTGTGGCGGAGCTCCTATAATTCACCCCTCCACTTT

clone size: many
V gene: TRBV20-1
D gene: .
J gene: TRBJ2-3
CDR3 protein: CSAQKGLRTDTQYF
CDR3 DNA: TGCAGTGCGCAGAAGGGACTCCGCACAGATACGCAGTATTTT

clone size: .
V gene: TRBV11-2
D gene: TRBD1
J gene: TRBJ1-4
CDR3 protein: CASSLDYRTGLEKLFF
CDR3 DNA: TGTGCCAGCAGCTTAGATTACCGGACAGGGTTGGAAAAACTGTTTTTT

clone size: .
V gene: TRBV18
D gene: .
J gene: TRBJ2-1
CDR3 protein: CASSPPGLSGGWNEQFF
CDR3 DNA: TGTGCCAGCTCACCACCGGGACTTTCAGGGGGGTGGAATGAGCAGTTCTTC

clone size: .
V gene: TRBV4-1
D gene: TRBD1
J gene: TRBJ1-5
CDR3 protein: CASSPSLTGGASNQPQHF
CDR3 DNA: TGCGCCAGCAGTCCCTCCTTAACAGGGGGGGCAAGCAATCAGCCCCAGCATTTT

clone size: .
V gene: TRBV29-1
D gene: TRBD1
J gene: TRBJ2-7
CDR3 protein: CSVGKTGTYEQYF
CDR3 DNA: TGCAGCGTTGGCAAGACAGGGACCTACGAGCAGTACTTC

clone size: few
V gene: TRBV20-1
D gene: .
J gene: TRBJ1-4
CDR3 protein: CSARSPLRKLFF
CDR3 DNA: TGCAGTGCTAGGTCCCCTTTGAGAAAACTGTTTTTT

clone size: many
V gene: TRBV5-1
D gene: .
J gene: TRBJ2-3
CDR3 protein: CASSGRVADTQYF
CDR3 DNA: TGCGCCAGCAGCGGTAGGGTCGCAGATACGCAGTATTTT